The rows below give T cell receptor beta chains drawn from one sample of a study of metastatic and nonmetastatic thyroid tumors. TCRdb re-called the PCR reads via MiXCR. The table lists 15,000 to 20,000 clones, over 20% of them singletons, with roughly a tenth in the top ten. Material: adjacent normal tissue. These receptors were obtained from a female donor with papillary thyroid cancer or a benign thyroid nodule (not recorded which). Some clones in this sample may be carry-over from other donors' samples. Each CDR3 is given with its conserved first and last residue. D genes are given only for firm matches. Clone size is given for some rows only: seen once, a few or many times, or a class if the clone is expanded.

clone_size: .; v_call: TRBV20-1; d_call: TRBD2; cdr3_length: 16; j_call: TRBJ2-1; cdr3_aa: CSARGPKSGRAGEQFF; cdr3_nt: TGCAGTGCTAGAGGACCTAAGAGCGGGAGGGCCGGTGAGCAGTTCTTC
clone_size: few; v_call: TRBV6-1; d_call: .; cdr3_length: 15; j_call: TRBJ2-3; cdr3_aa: CASSEQRTKTDTQYF; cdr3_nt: TGTGCCAGCAGTGAACAGCGCACGAAGACAGATACGCAGTATTTT
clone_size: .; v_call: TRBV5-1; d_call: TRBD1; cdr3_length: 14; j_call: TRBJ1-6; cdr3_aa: CASSNGTVNSPLHF; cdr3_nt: TGCGCCAGCAGCAACGGGACAGTAAATTCACCCCTCCACTTT
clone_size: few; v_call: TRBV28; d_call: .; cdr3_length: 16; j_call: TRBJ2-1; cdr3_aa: CASSSYIGSRENEQFF; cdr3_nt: TGTGCCAGCAGTAGCTACATTGGAAGTCGGGAAAATGAGCAGTTCTTC
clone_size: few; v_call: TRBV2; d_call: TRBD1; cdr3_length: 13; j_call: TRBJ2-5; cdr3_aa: CASFRDRAETQYF; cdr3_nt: TGTGCCAGCTTTCGGGACAGGGCTGAGACCCAGTACTTC
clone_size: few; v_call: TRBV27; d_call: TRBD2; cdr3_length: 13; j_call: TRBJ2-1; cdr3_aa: CASSPREGDEQFF; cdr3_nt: TGTGCCAGCAGTCCGCGGGAGGGAGATGAGCAGTTCTTC
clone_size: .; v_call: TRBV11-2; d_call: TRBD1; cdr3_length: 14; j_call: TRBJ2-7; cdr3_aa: CASSLRDRFYEQYF; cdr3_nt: TGTGCCAGCAGCTTACGGGACAGGTTTTACGAGCAGTACTTC
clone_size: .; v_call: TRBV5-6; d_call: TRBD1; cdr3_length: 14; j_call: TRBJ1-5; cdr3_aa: CASSLGTGPQPQHF; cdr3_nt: TGTGCCAGCAGCTTGGGGACAGGACCTCAGCCCCAGCATTTT
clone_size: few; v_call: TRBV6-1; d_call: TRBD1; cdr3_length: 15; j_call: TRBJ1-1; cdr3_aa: CASRTGGAGNTEAFF; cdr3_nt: TGTGCCAGCAGGACAGGGGGCGCCGGGAACACTGAAGCTTTCTTT
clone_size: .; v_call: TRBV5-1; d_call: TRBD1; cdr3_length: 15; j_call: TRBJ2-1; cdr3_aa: CASSLGQGAYNEQFF; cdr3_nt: TGCGCCAGCAGCCTAGGACAGGGGGCCTACAATGAGCAGTTCTTC
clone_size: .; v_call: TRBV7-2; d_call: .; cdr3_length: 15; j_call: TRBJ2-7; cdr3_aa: CASSLSWTGSYEQYF; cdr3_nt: TGTGCCAGCAGCTTGAGTTGGACTGGCTCCTACGAGCAGTACTTC
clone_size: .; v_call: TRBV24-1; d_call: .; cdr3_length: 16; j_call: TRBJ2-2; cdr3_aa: CATSDDHEAVTGELFF; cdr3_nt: TGTGCCACCAGTGACGACCACGAGGCGGTCACCGGGGAGCTGTTTTTT
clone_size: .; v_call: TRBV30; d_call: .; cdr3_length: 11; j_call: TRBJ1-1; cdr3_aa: CAWSMSLEAFF; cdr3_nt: TGTGCCTGGAGTATGTCTCTTGAAGCTTTCTTT
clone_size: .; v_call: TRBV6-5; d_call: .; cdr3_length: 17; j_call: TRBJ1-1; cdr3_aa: CASIFLRGTSGNTEAFF; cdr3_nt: TGTGCCAGCATTTTTCTGAGGGGGACAAGTGGTAACACTGAAGCTTTCTTT
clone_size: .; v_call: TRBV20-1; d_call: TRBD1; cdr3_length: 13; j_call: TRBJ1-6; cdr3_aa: CSARGTGDSPLHF; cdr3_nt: TGCAGTGCTAGGGGGACAGGGGATTCACCCCTCCACTTT
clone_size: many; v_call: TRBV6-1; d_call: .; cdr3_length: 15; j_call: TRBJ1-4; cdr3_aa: CASSGFPDRPEKLFF; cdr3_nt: TGTGCCAGCAGTGGGTTTCCGGACAGACCTGAAAAACTGTTTTTT
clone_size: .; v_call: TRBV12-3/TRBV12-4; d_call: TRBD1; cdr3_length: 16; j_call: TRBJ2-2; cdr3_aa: CASSLRTGGSSGELFF; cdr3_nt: TGTGCCAGCAGTTTACGGACAGGGGGAAGTTCCGGGGAGCTGTTTTTT
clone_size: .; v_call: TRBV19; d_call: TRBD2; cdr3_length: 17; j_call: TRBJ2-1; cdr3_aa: CASSTAGLASSYNQQFF; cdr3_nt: TGTGCCAGTAGTACCGCGGGACTAGCAAGCTCCTACAATCAGCAGTTCTTC